The entry below gives a single TCR beta chain sequence along with its context. This clonotype has more than one count but fewer than ten. The antigen it binds to is not known. Qualities for individual bases were not recorded, and no much larger clone is one base off. The data were obtained in a study of regulatory T cells in long-lasting Graves disease (dated by TCRdb to the early 2020s). In the study overall: Patients with newly diagnosed Graves' disease had been on antithyroid drugs for under 3 months. A total of roughly 35 samples underwent TCR sequencing, from about 13 patients with persistent Graves' disease and 20 or so patients with newly diagnosed Graves' disease. The study was conducted in China and was registered as a clinical trial. Peripheral blood TCR sequencing and RNA sequencing compared persistent Graves' disease patients with newly diagnosed Graves' disease patients.

The intended sense of this specimen's time point label: newly diagnosed GD, antithyroid drugs for less than 3 months. For both TCR sequencing and RNA sequencing, RNA was extracted from PBMCs in TRIzol. The diagnosis of Graves' disease followed American Thyroid Association guidelines. Patients were recruited from an endocrinology department in Xi'an, China. From each patient, approximately 10 milliliters of peripheral blood was collected into an EDTA anticoagulant tube. Ficoll Paque Plus density gradient separation was used to isolate PBMCs, and no further T cell sorting was done. An Agilent 2100 Bioanalyzer and agarose gel were used to check RNA quality, and a NanoDrop 2000 was used to measure RNA concentration. The CDR3, from cysteine to phenylalanine, totals 15 residues. Only the CDR3 region is kept as DNA, spanning 45 bases read in frame from base 1. Trimming takes 5 bases off V and 5 bases off J; junction bases not matched to a gene: 9. The CDR1 and CDR2 encoded by the germline V gene (reference sequence) are LNHDA and SQIVND.

Libraries were made using multiplex PCR. Sequencing instrument: Illumina HiSeq 4000. iRepertoire HTBI primers and Arm-PCR amplification of CDR3 regions were used to construct TCR beta libraries. PCR products were gel purified before sequencing. In the authors' own workflow: Across samples, 55 to 80 TRBV and approximately 15 TRBJ segments were identified and used for gene usage analysis of CDR3 amino acid clonotypes. COPE and FqMerger were used to merge filtered high-quality paired reads into contigs. Contigs were aligned with BLAST to IMGT TRBV, TRBD and TRBJ reference genes, and CDR3 was defined per IMGT. Any clonotype with a frequency above 0.1% was counted as a highly expanded clone. Shannon entropy was used to measure repertoire diversity, and the Gini coefficient was used to measure V-J evenness. A clonotype found in more than one individual was treated as public. The public reads were quality trimmed at Q25 with fastp and then assembled into clones with MiXCR by TCRdb, keeping productive beta chains. Entries that share a CDR3 protein sequence are merged under the most common genes and DNA. These V and J calls originate from TCRdb's pipeline instead of the authors' own analysis. The sample records about 540,000 distinct CDR3 sequences, 13% of which are singletons. 10% of the sample lies in the top ten.

Findings and caveats that apply to the study as a whole: TRBV28, TRBJ1-2 and TRBJ2-5 were preferentially used in persistent disease, while TRBV20-1 and TRBJ2-1 were favored in newly diagnosed disease. Only peripheral blood was studied, because thyroid tissue, the primary lesion, was inaccessible. As a limitation, the authors acknowledged that the small sample size may reduce accuracy. Sequencing and analysis were restricted to the TCR beta chain. Persistent Graves' disease patients showed lower TCR Shannon entropy and fewer highly expanded clones than newly diagnosed patients, suggesting clonal expansion. Patients with persistent disease shared more public clonotypes (roughly 2,900) than newly diagnosed patients did (about 1,000).

These data also featured in a second study, about T cells in Graves' hyperthyroidism and ophthalmopathy. The second study also describes: A patient counted as having stable Graves' hyperthyroidism if no progression to ophthalmopathy occurred over 18 months of follow-up. The hyperthyroidism patients were between 18 and 65 years old and newly diagnosed, with a disease duration of less than 2 months. The study excluded patients with uncontrolled infections, other autoimmune diseases, pregnancy or lactation. Clinical symptoms, serum thyroxine and TRAb, thyroid ultrasound, and orbital computed tomography formed the basis for the diagnoses. For the first round of RT-PCR on the TCR CDR3, the HTBI primer set was used together with the Qiagen OneStep RT-PCR kit. Blood samples also contained most of the expanded thyroid clonotypes (frequency above 0.001), which suggests that blood repertoires may reflect thyroid immune responses. Ophthalmopathy was separated from stable hyperthyroidism by a 13 V-J signature model, with roughly 88% sensitivity and about 81% specificity obtained in cross-validation and 80%/75% obtained in testing. In validation, the model predicted progression to ophthalmopathy a median of approximately 6.6 months before onset, with approximately 71% sensitivity and just under 75% specificity. A discovery cohort of approximately 100 patients, approximately 45 with Graves' ophthalmopathy and 55 to 60 with stable Graves' hyperthyroidism, was used to find distinguishing TCR V-J signatures. An independent validation cohort of around 19 hyperthyroidism patients and some 15 patients who later progressed to ophthalmopathy tested prospective prediction of ophthalmopathy. The approximately 90 discovery patients were divided at random into training and test sets in a 7:3 ratio. The study also compared thyroid tissue and blood T-cell repertoires from roughly six Graves' hyperthyroidism patients. After sampling, hyperthyroidism patients received methimazole starting at 30 mg daily, and ophthalmopathy patients received high-dose intravenous methylprednisolone. Libraries were constructed in a second round of multiplex PCR, after which size selection and purification were carried out. Libraries were sequenced paired-end with 100 bp reads on an Illumina HiSeq2000. SOAPnuke was used to process the raw data, throwing out any read that contained adapters or uncalled bases, had a mean Phred below 15, or lacked an exact constant-primer or identifier match. COPE v1.2.5 was used to merge high-quality paired reads, and clonotypes were defined as unique nucleotide sequences. MiTCR v1.1 was used to align clonotypes to the IMGT TRBV, TRBD and TRBJ reference segments. The analysis included only V-J combinations with a frequency above 0.0001, which together covered 99% to 99.2% of the repertoires. A TCS score was defined as the ratio between F50 (clonal expansion) and ExV (chaos), using BLOSUM62-based TCRdist between CDR3 peptides within each V-J. Welch's t-statistics and random forest reduced around 510 V-J features to about 12, which were used in a naive Bayes classifier (R e1071). Sample size was not statistically predetermined, and investigators were not blinded to group allocation. The paper reports TCR Vbeta CDR3 sequencing of some 140 peripheral blood samples: 43 ophthalmopathy, roughly 80 hyperthyroidism and around 17 progressor patients.

The receptor was isolated from a man aged 25 to 45 with Graves disease. Donor details come from another sample of the same person, matched by shared clones. The sequence links TRBV19 to TRBJ2-5, and 9 junctional nucleotides match TRBD1. Source: peripheral blood mononuclear cells (PBMCs), taken at new diagnosis, from a patient treated with antithyroid drugs. The CDR3 protein is CASSSQHRGQETQYF. The base sequence is TGTGCCAGTAGTTCCCAACACAGGGGGCAGGAGACCCAGTACTTC.